The rows below give T cell receptor beta chains drawn from one sample of a study of T cell changes during pregnancy in multiple sclerosis. Produced via immunoSEQ multiplex PCR; TCRdb's table is partial and in-frame only. The sample consists of about 60,000 clones, 85% to 95% of them appearing once. The sample was peripheral blood, taken in the first trimester of pregnancy. These receptors all come from a female donor with multiple sclerosis, enrolled in a pregnancy study. The CDR3 runs from the conserved cysteine through the conserved F or W. D genes are given only for firm matches. The size of a clone is reported for some rows only, either as once, few or many, or as a class for expanded clones.

v_call	clone_size	j_call	d_call	cdr3_nt	cdr3_aa
TRBV5-1	.	TRBJ2-7	TRBD1	TGCGCCAGCAGCTACCGGGACAGCTCCTACGAGCAGTACTTC	CASSYRDSSYEQYF
TRBV5-4	.	TRBJ2-3	.	TGTGCCAGCAGCTTGGGTATGTTGGGGAGCGGCACAGATACGCAGTATTTT	CASSLGMLGSGTDTQYF
TRBV9	once	TRBJ2-3	TRBD2	TGTGCCAGCAGCGTAGGGGAGGGTACGCAGTATTTT	CASSVGEGTQYF
TRBV6-5	.	TRBJ2-5	.	TGTGCCAGCAGTTACTCGGGCAGCCAAGAGACCCAGTACTTC	CASSYSGSQETQYF
TRBV9	.	TRBJ2-3	TRBD2	TGTGCCAGCAGCGTAGCCAGCGGGGGGCTCACAGATACGCAGTATTTT	CASSVASGGLTDTQYF
TRBV7-3	.	TRBJ2-3	TRBD2	TGTGCCAGCAGCTTAACCCCAAGCGGGGTTAGCACAGATACGCAGTATTTT	CASSLTPSGVSTDTQYF
TRBV5-1	.	TRBJ2-7	.	TGCGCCAGCAGCCCCGGGACACCAGTCTACGAGCAGTACTTC	CASSPGTPVYEQYF
TRBV27	.	TRBJ1-5	TRBD1	TGTGCCAGCAGACGACAGGGCAGCCAGCCCCAGCATTTT	CASRRQGSQPQHF
TRBV15	.	TRBJ2-1	TRBD2	TGTGCCACCAGCCAAGCCAGCGGGGGCTCCTACAATGAGCAGTTCTTC	CATSQASGGSYNEQFF
TRBV7-2	.	TRBJ1-2	.	TGTGCCAGCAGCTTAGCCAGAGGAAGCTATGGCTACACCTTC	CASSLARGSYGYTF
TRBV29-1	.	TRBJ2-3	TRBD2	TGCAGCGCTGATGGGGGGGGAACGGATACGCAGTATTTT	CSADGGGTDTQYF
TRBV7-2	.	TRBJ2-1	TRBD2	TGTGCCAGCAGCTCTGAGCCGGGGGGGAAGGAGCAGTTCTTC	CASSSEPGGKEQFF
TRBV30	.	TRBJ1-1	.	TGTGCCTGGAGTGTCCAGGCCGCAAACACTGAAGCTTTCTTT	CAWSVQAANTEAFF
TRBV5-3	.	TRBJ1-2	TRBD1	TGTGCCAGAAGCTCAACGGGACAGGATCACTATGGCTACACCTTC	CARSSTGQDHYGYTF
TRBV7-8	.	TRBJ2-4	.	TGTGCCAGCAGGTCTAGGCGCATTCAGTACTTC	CASRSRRIQYF
TRBV9	.	TRBJ2-1	TRBD2	TGTGCCAGCAGCGTAGAGGGCGGGGGGCCCCACAATGAGCAGTTCTTC	CASSVEGGGPHNEQFF
TRBV7-8	.	TRBJ2-5	TRBD1	TGTGCCAGCAGCTCGGGACAGGGCCAAGAGACCCAGTACTTC	CASSSGQGQETQYF
TRBV6-1	.	TRBJ1-1	TRBD1	TGTGCCAGCAGTGAAGACCCCCAGGGGGCTGGTGAAGCTTTCTTT	CASSEDPQGAGEAFF
TRBV6-1	.	TRBJ1-2	TRBD1	TGTGCCAGCAGTAGGGGGACAGGGAGTAGCTATGGCTACACCTTC	CASSRGTGSSYGYTF
TRBV4-1	.	TRBJ2-1	TRBD2	TGCGCCAGCAGCCAAGGTTTCCTAGGAGCGGGGGGGGACAATGAGCAGTTCTTC	CASSQGFLGAGGDNEQFF
TRBV4-3	.	TRBJ2-3	TRBD2	TGCGCCAGCAGCCAAGAGTGGGCTAGCGGGGCACCCACAGATACGCAGTATTTT	CASSQEWASGAPTDTQYF
TRBV5-4	.	TRBJ2-7	TRBD1	TGTGCCAGCAGCCCTCAGCAGTTGGACAGGGGGATAAAGCAGTACTTC	CASSPQQLDRGIKQYF
TRBV18	.	TRBJ1-6	.	TGTGCCAGCTCACCGAATGCCATCTGGGCAGGGTTGAATTCACCCCTCCACTTT	CASSPNAIWAGLNSPLHF
TRBV7-2	.	TRBJ2-5	TRBD2	TGTGCCAGCAGCCTGGGAGGGTTGAAGACCCAGTACTTC	CASSLGGLKTQYF
TRBV7-9	.	TRBJ1-1	TRBD1	TGTGCCAGCATCCTAGACAGGGGGCTAAGTGAAGCTTTCTTT	CASILDRGLSEAFF
TRBV7-2	.	TRBJ1-6	TRBD1	TGTGCCAGCAGCTTAGTAGGGGGCCATAATTCACCCCTCCACTTT	CASSLVGGHNSPLHF
TRBV4-3	.	TRBJ1-6	TRBD1	TGCGCCAGCAGCCAAGGCGGTGGGACAGCTAATTCACCCCTCCACTTT	CASSQGGGTANSPLHF
TRBV6-5	.	TRBJ1-5	.	TGTGCCAGCAGTCTGACAGACAACCACTTATCAGCCCAGCATTTT	CASSLTDNHLSAQHF
TRBV20-1	.	TRBJ2-5	.	TGCAGTGCTCCCTCCCTCGAGACCCAGTACTTC	CSAPSLETQYF
TRBV9	.	TRBJ2-3	TRBD2	TGTGCCAGCAGCGGCAGTCGGGATAGCGGGGGGGCCCTTGGAACAGATACGCAGTATTTT	CASSGSRDSGGALGTDTQYF
TRBV7-6	.	TRBJ2-1	TRBD2	TGTGCCAGCAGCTTTCGCCTAGCGGGGGAGATCTGGGATGAGCAGTTCTTC	CASSFRLAGEIWDEQFF
TRBV6-5	.	TRBJ2-4	.	TGTGCCAGCACCACCCGGGGAGAGGAGGACATTCAGTACTTC	CASTTRGEEDIQYF
TRBV7-2	.	TRBJ2-1	.	TGTGCCAGCAGCTTTGAGGGGGGGCCTTATAATGAGCAGTTCTTC	CASSFEGGPYNEQFF
TRBV25-1	.	TRBJ2-2	TRBD2	TGTGCCTGCAGTCGGGGGGGAAACACCGGGGAGCTGTTTTTT	CACSRGGNTGELFF
TRBV7-9	.	TRBJ1-4	.	TGTGCCAGCAGTAGGGGGGGCGTGGAAGGGAGTGAAAAACTGTTTTTT	CASSRGGVEGSEKLFF